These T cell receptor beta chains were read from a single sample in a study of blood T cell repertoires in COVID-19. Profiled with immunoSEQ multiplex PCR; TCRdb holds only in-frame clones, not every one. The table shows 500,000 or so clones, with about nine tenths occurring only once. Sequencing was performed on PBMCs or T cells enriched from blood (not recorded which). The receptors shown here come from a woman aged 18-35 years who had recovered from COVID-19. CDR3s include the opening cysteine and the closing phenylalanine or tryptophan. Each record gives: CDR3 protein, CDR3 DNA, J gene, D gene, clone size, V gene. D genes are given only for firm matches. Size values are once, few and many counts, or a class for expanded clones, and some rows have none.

CSVEDDRDSQNTEAFF,TGCAGCGTTGAAGATGACCGGGACAGCCAGAACACTGAAGCTTTCTTT,TRBJ1-1,TRBD1,.,TRBV29-1
CASSTSGGSGNTIYF,TGTGCCAGCAGCACGTCCGGGGGCTCTGGAAACACCATATATTTT,TRBJ1-3,.,.,TRBV7-9
CSAPGWETQYF,TGCAGTGCACCCGGTTGGGAGACCCAGTACTTC,TRBJ2-5,.,.,TRBV20-1
CASSVGGPGSYGYTF,TGTGCCAGCAGCGTAGGAGGGCCGGGCAGCTATGGCTACACCTTC,TRBJ1-2,.,.,TRBV9
CASSQDPNTEAFF,TGTGCCAGCTCGCAGGATCCGAACACTGAAGCTTTCTTT,TRBJ1-1,.,once,TRBV18
CASSLRGGSNTGELFF,TGCGCCAGCAGCCTCAGGGGTGGCTCGAACACCGGGGAGCTGTTTTTT,TRBJ2-2,.,.,TRBV5-1
CASSEGSPSGNTIYF,TGTGCCAGCAGTGAAGGAAGCCCCTCTGGAAACACCATATATTTT,TRBJ1-3,.,.,TRBV2
CASSGGDVSPLHF,TGTGCCAGTAGTGGCGGGGATGTTTCACCCCTCCACTTT,TRBJ1-6,.,few,TRBV19
CASRSDDADEQYF,TGTGCCAGCCGGTCCGATGACGCGGACGAGCAGTACTTC,TRBJ2-7,.,once,TRBV27
CASSQDADYSNEKLFF,TGCGCCAGCAGCCAAGATGCGGACTACTCTAATGAAAAACTGTTTTTT,TRBJ1-4,.,.,TRBV4-1
CASSLDRTPLYGYTF,TGCGCCAGCAGCTTAGACAGGACCCCACTCTATGGCTACACCTTC,TRBJ1-2,.,.,TRBV5-1
CASSQDPGSDTQYF,TGTGCCAGCAGCCAAGATCCCGGGAGCGATACGCAGTATTTT,TRBJ2-3,.,.,TRBV3-1/TRBV3-2
CAWRRRGGEETQYF,TGTGCCTGGAGACGGAGGGGCGGGGAAGAGACCCAGTACTTC,TRBJ2-5,.,once,TRBV30
CASGSYRGGNTGELFF,TGTGCTAGTGGTTCCTACAGGGGTGGGAACACCGGGGAGCTGTTTTTT,TRBJ2-2,TRBD1,.,TRBV12-5
CASSLADRIPLNEQFF,TGTGCCAGCTCACTCGCCGACAGGATCCCCCTTAATGAGCAGTTCTTC,TRBJ2-1,.,.,TRBV18
CASSRPGAYGYTF,TGTGCCAGCAGTCGGCCAGGGGCCTATGGCTACACCTTC,TRBJ1-2,.,.,TRBV27
CASRPGLWETQYF,TGTGCCAGCAGACCGGGACTATGGGAGACCCAGTACTTC,TRBJ2-5,TRBD2,.,TRBV6-5
CASSQDAGGWEDTQYF,TGTGCCAGCAGCCAAGACGCGGGGGGATGGGAAGATACGCAGTATTTT,TRBJ2-3,TRBD2,.,TRBV3-1/TRBV3-2
CASSWTSGESSGANVLTF,TGCGCCAGCAGCTGGACTAGCGGGGAGAGCTCTGGGGCCAACGTCCTGACTTTC,TRBJ2-6,TRBD2,.,TRBV5-1
CASSSPVVPGQGASDEKLFF,TGTGCCAGCTCCTCTCCGGTCGTCCCGGGACAGGGGGCAAGCGATGAAAAACTGTTTTTT,TRBJ1-4,TRBD1,few,TRBV2